Below, 8 T cell receptor beta chains from the same sample are listed, as sequenced in a study of OX40 agonist ivuxolimab in advanced cancers. Only in-frame clones appear in the TCRdb table, and some are missing; sequencing was by immunoSEQ multiplex PCR. The data hold 35,000 to 50,000 clones, with 80% to 90% observed a single time. Here the sequenced sample was CD4+ or CD8+ T cells sorted from blood, taken in a trial of the OX40 agonist ivuxolimab. Source of these receptors: an adult with an advanced solid tumor such as melanoma, head and neck, liver or kidney cancer.

The sample holds a few counts of this clone. This rearrangement joins TRBV6-1 to TRBJ1-6; 9 bases agree with TRBD1. CDR1 and CDR2 (germline): MNHNS, SASEGT. J lost 4 bases, V lost 8 bases, and 3 bases had no gene match. The CDR3 has 14 residues. CDR3 sequence reads: CASGTGNYNSPLHF. CDR3 nucleotides: TGTGCCAGCGGGACAGGGAATTATAATTCACCCCTCCACTTT.

This chain uses TRBV27 with TRBJ2-2; weak D call: TRBD2 (5 bases). Trimming left V 5 bases short and J 1 base short, with 11 bases between. The CDR3 is made up of 15 amino acids. Looked up from germline, CDR1 is MNHEY and CDR2 is SMNVEV (reference sequence). The CDR3 nucleotides are TGTGCCAGCAGTCCTCCGGACTGGAACACCGGGGAGCTGTTTTTT. It is translated as CASSPPDWNTGELFF.

CDR3 in amino acids: CASSPLDRVVETQYF. CDR3 bases: TGTGCCAGCTCACCACTGGACAGGGTGGTAGAGACCCAGTACTTC. This chain links TRBV18 with TRBJ2-5, with 8 bases aligning to TRBD1. J was trimmed by 4 bases and V by 1 base; bases with no gene match: 5. CDR3 length: 15 residues. CDR1 is KGHSH, CDR2 LQKENI, per germline.

The rearrangement joins TRBV10-2 to TRBJ1-2; 9 bases match TRBD1. The germline V gene encodes CDR1 WSHSY and CDR2 SAAADI. CDR3 size: 13 residues. With V trimmed by 10 bases and J by 7 bases, 10 bases remained unmatched. The CDR3 region has the DNA TGCGCCACCGAAAAGGGACAGGGAGTTGGCTACACCTTC. Encoded protein: CATEKGQGVGYTF.

The chain carries TRBV27 and TRBJ1-6; D might be TRBD1 (5 bases). Trimming removed 2 bases from V and 9 bases from J, with 14 bases in between. The CDR3 is 15 residues long. CDR1 MNHEY and CDR2 SMNVEV come from the germline V gene (reference sequence). CDR3 in DNA: TGTGCCAGCAGTTTAACGTTGGCAGGGACTTCACCCCTCCACTTT. Translating it yields CASSLTLAGTSPLHF.

The rearrangement links TRBV7-9 to TRBJ1-4, with D possibly being TRBD1 (6 bases). V lost 6 bases and J lost 1, with 9 bases in between. Per germline, CDR1 SEHNR and CDR2 FQNEAQ (reference sequence). The CDR3 consists of 14 residues. This CDR3 is CASRGGGTNEKLFF. DNA of the CDR3: TGTGCCAGCAGGGGAGGGGGAACTAATGAAAAACTGTTTTTT.

The V gene is TRBV6-1, the J gene TRBJ1-6; no definite D call. This CDR3 region has 15 residues. Trimming shortened V by 0 bases and J by 9 bases, and 12 bases separated the two germline ends. Germline V gives CDR1 MNHNS, CDR2 SASEGT. CDR3 nucleotides: TGTGCCAGCAGTGAAGCGGTTTATCGGGGTTCACCCCTCCACTTT. Translated, it gives CASSEAVYRGSPLHF.

The V gene is TRBV6-6, the J gene TRBJ2-1, with no clear D. This CDR3 is 14 amino acids long. Trimming took off 6 bases at V and 0 bases at J, with 9 bases between the two ends. Germline V lookup: CDR1 MNHNY, CDR2 SVGAGI (reference sequence). The CDR3 loop reads CASSRSLSYNEQFF. CDR3 nucleotides: TGTGCCAGCAGCCGCTCCCTCTCCTACAATGAGCAGTTCTTC.